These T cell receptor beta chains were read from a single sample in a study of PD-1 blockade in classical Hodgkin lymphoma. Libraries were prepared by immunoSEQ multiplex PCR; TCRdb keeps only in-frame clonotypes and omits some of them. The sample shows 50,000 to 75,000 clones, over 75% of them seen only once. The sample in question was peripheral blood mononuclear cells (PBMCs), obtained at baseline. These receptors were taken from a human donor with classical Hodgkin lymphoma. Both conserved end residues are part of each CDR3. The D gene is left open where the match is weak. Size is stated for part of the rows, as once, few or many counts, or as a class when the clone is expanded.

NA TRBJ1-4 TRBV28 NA CASSPRGIEKLFF TGTGCCAGCAGCCCCAGGGGAATTGAAAAACTGTTTTTT
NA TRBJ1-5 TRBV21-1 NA CASSKHRLGLRGSNQPQHF TGTGCCAGCAGCAAACATAGGCTCGGGCTTAGAGGTAGCAATCAGCCCCAGCATTTT
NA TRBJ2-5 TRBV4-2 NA CASRGEPQETQYF TGTGCCAGCAGAGGGGAGCCACAAGAGACCCAGTACTTC
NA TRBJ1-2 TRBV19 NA CASSIGREGRSGYTF TGTGCCAGTAGTATTGGGAGGGAGGGTAGAAGCGGCTACACCTTC
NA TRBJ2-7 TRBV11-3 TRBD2 CASSLGTSDEQYF TGTGCCAGCAGCTTAGGGACTAGCGACGAGCAGTACTTC
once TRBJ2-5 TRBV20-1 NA CSARIAETQYF TGCAGTGCTAGAATCGCGGAGACCCAGTACTTC
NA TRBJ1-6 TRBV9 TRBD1 CASTASTGGNSPLHF TGTGCCAGCACCGCATCGACAGGGGGAAATTCACCCCTCCACTTT
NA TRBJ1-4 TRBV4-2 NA CASSQELQGFNEKLFF TGTGCCAGCAGCCAAGAGCTTCAGGGGTTTAATGAAAAACTGTTTTTT
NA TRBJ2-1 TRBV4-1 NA CASSQGRGGLYNEQFF TGCGCCAGCAGCCAAGGTCGGGGCGGGCTCTACAATGAGCAGTTCTTC
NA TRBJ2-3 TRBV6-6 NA CASSTDSPDTQYF TGTGCCAGCAGCACGGACAGCCCAGATACGCAGTATTTT
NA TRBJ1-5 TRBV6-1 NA CASSEGWGQQPQHF TGTGCCAGCAGTGAAGGTTGGGGTCAGCAGCCCCAGCATTTT
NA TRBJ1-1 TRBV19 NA CASSWGGNTEAFF TGTGCCAGTAGTTGGGGCGGGAACACTGAAGCTTTCTTT
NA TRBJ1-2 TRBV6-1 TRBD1 CASNTGGNPHGYTF TGTGCCAGCAACACAGGGGGCAACCCACATGGCTACACCTTC
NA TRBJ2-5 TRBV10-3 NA CAIKGPGKTQYF TGTGCCATCAAGGGGCCTGGGAAGACCCAGTACTTC
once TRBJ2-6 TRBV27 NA CASSLSRGIGGANVLTF TGTGCCAGCAGTTTATCACGCGGGATCGGTGGGGCCAACGTCCTGACTTTC
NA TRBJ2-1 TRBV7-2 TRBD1 CASSRDRINEQFF TGTGCCAGCAGCCGGGACAGGATTAATGAGCAGTTCTTC
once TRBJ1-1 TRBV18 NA CASSPIRENTEAFF TGTGCCAGCTCACCAATCCGCGAAAACACTGAAGCTTTCTTT
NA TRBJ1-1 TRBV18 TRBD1 CAINRGGWTEAFF TGTGCCATAAACAGGGGGGGGTGGACTGAAGCTTTCTTT
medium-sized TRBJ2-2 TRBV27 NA CASADSTGELFF TGTGCCAGCGCAGACAGTACCGGGGAGCTGTTTTTT
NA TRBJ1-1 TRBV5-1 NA CASSLGANTEAFF TGCGCCAGCAGCTTGGGTGCGAACACTGAAGCTTTCTTT
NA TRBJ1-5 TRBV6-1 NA CASSVLSGRRSNQPQHF TGTGCCAGCAGTGTGTTGTCAGGGAGGCGAAGCAATCAGCCCCAGCATTTT
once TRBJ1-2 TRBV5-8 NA CASSYLRTNYGYTF TGTGCCAGCAGCTACCTGAGGACTAACTATGGCTACACCTTC
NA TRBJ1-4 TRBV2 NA CASSVGGGEKLFF TGTGCCAGCAGTGTTGGTGGGGGTGAAAAACTGTTTTTT
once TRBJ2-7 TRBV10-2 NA CASSLQGGNYEQYF TGCGCCAGCAGCCTACAGGGAGGAAACTACGAGCAGTACTTC
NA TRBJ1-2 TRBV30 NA CAWKGSTQSLAYGYTF TGTGCCTGGAAAGGCTCCACCCAAAGCTTGGCCTATGGCTACACCTTC
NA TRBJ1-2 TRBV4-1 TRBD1 CASSQEGQGLGYGYTF TGCGCCAGCAGCCAAGAAGGACAGGGCTTAGGCTATGGCTACACCTTC
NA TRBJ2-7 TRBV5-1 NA CASSLGAGREQYF TGCGCCAGCAGCTTGGGTGCAGGGCGCGAGCAGTACTTC
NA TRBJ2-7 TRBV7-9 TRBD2 CASSALADSYEQYF TGTGCCAGCAGCGCCCTAGCGGACTCCTACGAGCAGTACTTC
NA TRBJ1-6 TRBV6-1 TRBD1 CASSSDRGLSPLHF TGTGCCAGCAGTTCGGACAGGGGCCTTTCACCCCTCCACTTT
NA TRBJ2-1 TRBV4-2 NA CASSPRPGYSYNEQFF TGTGCCAGCAGCCCCCGCCCTGGGTACTCCTACAATGAGCAGTTCTTC
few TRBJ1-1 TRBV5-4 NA CASSLKGNTEAFF TGTGCCAGCAGCCTGAAAGGGAACACTGAAGCTTTCTTT
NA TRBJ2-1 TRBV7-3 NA CASSLGVGVLDNEQFF TGTGCCAGCAGCCTAGGGGTAGGGGTTCTTGACAATGAGCAGTTCTTC
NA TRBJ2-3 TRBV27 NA CASSLAGSTDTQYF TGTGCCAGCAGTTTAGCAGGGAGCACAGATACGCAGTATTTT
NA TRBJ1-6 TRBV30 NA CAWSADSNSPLHF TGTGCCTGGAGTGCCGACAGTAATTCACCCCTCCACTTT
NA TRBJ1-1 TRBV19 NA CASRTSEGIGNTEAFF TGTGCCAGTAGGACCAGCGAGGGGATCGGGAACACTGAAGCTTTCTTT
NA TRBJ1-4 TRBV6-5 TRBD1 CASSLATGANEKLFF TGTGCCAGCAGTCTCGCTACAGGGGCTAATGAAAAACTGTTTTTT
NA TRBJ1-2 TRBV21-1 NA CASNSTRTDSNYGYTF TGTGCCAGCAACTCCACAAGGACAGACTCTAACTATGGCTACACCTTC
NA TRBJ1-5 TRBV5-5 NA CASSAPDRGQPQHF TGTGCCAGCAGCGCTCCAGATAGAGGTCAGCCCCAGCATTTT
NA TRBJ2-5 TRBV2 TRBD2 CASRPLAGGKETQYF TGTGCCAGCAGGCCGCTAGCGGGGGGGAAAGAGACCCAGTACTTC
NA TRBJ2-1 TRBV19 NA CASSIRGLEQFF TGTGCCAGTAGTATCCGGGGGCTCGAGCAGTTCTTC
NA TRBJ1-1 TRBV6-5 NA CASSYQRQVVTEAFF TGTGCCAGCAGTTACCAGAGACAGGTGGTGACTGAAGCTTTCTTT
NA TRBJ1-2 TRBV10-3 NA CAISEYLHFPYGYTF TGTGCCATCAGTGAGTACTTACATTTCCCGTATGGCTACACCTTC
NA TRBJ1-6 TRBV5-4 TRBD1 CASSGPQGARPLHF TGTGCCAGCAGCGGTCCACAGGGGGCGAGACCCCTCCACTTT
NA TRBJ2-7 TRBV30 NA CAWTKGGPGEQYF TGTGCCTGGACTAAGGGGGGGCCCGGTGAGCAGTACTTC
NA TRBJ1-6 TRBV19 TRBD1 CASSILTGGINSPLHF TGTGCCAGTAGTATCCTTACAGGGGGGATTAATTCACCCCTCCACTTT
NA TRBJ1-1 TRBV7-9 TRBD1 CASRSGTGSTGTEAFF TGTGCCAGCAGGTCCGGGACAGGCTCCACGGGCACTGAAGCTTTCTTT
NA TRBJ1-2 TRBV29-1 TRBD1 CSAYLKLTGVEVYGYTF TGCAGCGCCTACTTGAAATTGACAGGGGTGGAAGTCTATGGCTACACCTTC
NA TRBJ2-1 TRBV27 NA CASSRVGSYNEQFF TGTGCCAGCAGTCGGGTGGGCTCCTACAATGAGCAGTTCTTC
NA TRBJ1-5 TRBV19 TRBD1 CASSIEGPGGLGQPQHF TGTGCCAGTAGTATAGAGGGCCCAGGGGGCTTAGGTCAGCCCCAGCATTTT
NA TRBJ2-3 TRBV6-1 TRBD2 CASSETSGGITDTQYF TGTGCCAGCAGTGAAACTAGCGGGGGGATCACAGATACGCAGTATTTT
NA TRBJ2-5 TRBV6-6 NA CASSYSRPAGPETQYF TGTGCCAGCAGTTACTCAAGGCCGGCAGGCCCCGAGACCCAGTACTTC
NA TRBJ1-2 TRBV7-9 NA CASSLSGLSNYGYTF TGTGCCAGCAGCTTATCGGGGTTATCTAACTATGGCTACACCTTC
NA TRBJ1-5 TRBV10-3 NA CAISDLGAGNQPQHF TGTGCCATCAGTGACCTGGGGGCTGGCAATCAGCCCCAGCATTTT
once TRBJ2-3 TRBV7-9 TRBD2 CASSLGTSGGTDTQYF TGTGCCAGCAGCTTAGGGACTAGCGGGGGAACAGATACGCAGTATTTT